This TCR beta chain came from a study of PD-1 blockade in classical Hodgkin lymphoma. Overall study results and limits: There remain no defined causes for the repertoire differences, which possibly reflect disease activity or prior therapy. Reports indicated that newly diagnosed patients had lower baseline TCR diversity than healthy donors did.

Remarks on this clone: Its target is unknown.

CDR3 length: 13 amino acids. Germline-derived CDR1 and CDR2 are GTSNPN and SVGIG (reference sequence). V was cut by 2 bases and J by 5 bases, with 12 bases left in between. The sample's time point: newly diagnosed, previously untreated cHL patient sample. CD4+ T cells were purified from thawed PBMCs by negative selection. It was PBMCs in newly diagnosed, untreated classical Hodgkin lymphoma that served as comparison. The data were produced by immunoSEQ multiplex PCR, yet TCRdb's version contains in-frame clones alone and is incomplete. There are about 23,000 clones in the sample; 80% to 90% occur only once, and over 0.2% lies in the top ten.

This sequence was found in a human donor with classical Hodgkin lymphoma. The chain has TRBV30 and TRBJ2-5, with D unresolved. Sequenced input: CD4+ T cells from blood. CDR3 bases: TGTGCCTGGAGTAACAAAATCGGGGAGACCCAGTACTTC. It yields the protein CAWSNKIGETQYF.